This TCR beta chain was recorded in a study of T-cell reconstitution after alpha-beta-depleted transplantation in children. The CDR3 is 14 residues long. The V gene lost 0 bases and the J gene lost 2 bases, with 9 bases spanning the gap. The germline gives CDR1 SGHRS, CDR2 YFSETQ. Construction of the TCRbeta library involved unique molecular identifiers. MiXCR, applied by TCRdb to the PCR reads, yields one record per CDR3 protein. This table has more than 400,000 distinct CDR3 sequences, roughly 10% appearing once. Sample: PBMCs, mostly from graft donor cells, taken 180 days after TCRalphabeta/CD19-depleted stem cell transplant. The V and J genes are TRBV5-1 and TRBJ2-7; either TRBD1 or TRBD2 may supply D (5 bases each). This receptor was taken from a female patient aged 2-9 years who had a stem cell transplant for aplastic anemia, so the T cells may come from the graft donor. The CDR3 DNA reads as TGCGCCAGCAGCTTGGGGGACGGGCCCTACGAGCAGTACGTC. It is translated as CASSLGDGPYEQYV.